What follows are 10 T cell receptor beta chains derived from one specimen sequenced in a study of blood T cell repertoires in COVID-19. This table comes from immunoSEQ multiplex PCR, and its TCRdb copy is limited to in-frame clones, with some not included. The table has roughly 29,000 clones, 70% to 90% seen once. Material: peripheral blood. These receptors came from a human donor in a cohort sampled during active COVID-19.

The V call is TRBV2, the J call TRBJ1-6; D may be TRBD1 (5 bases). The length of the CDR3 is 14 residues. Trimming cost V 7 bases and J 6 bases, with 13 bases left between them. Looked up from germline, CDR1 is SNHLY and CDR2 is FYNNEI. The CDR3: CASTGGDSNSPLHF. In nucleotides, the CDR3 is TGTGCCAGCACCGGAGGGGATTCTAATTCACCCCTCCACTTT.

This chain links TRBV19 with TRBJ2-5; 7 bases map to TRBD1. Per germline, CDR1 LNHDA and CDR2 SQIVND (reference sequence). The CDR3 contains 16 residues. V lost 5 bases to trimming and J lost 2 bases; unmatched junction nucleotides: 11. The CDR3 protein is CASSQRTGVVQETQYF. DNA for the CDR3: TGTGCCAGTAGTCAGAGGACAGGTGTTGTACAAGAGACCCAGTACTTC.

The gene calls are TRBV19 and TRBJ1-5; a possible D gene is TRBD1 (6 bases). Germline-derived CDR1 and CDR2 are LNHDA and SQIVND (reference sequence). Trimming shortened V by 3 bases and J by 3 bases, and 12 bases separated the two germline ends. This CDR3 region has 15 residues. The DNA for the CDR3 is TGTGCCAGTAGTATTAACAGGGAATACAATCAGCCCCAGCATTTT. Its translation is CASSINREYNQPQHF.

The genes are TRBV27 and TRBJ1-2; 8 bases are shared with TRBD1. J was trimmed by 0 bases and V by 0 bases; bases with no gene match: 12. Germline V CDR1 and CDR2: MNHEY, SMNVEV (reference sequence). The CDR3 runs 19 residues. For the CDR3, the DNA is TGTGCCAGCAGTTTATCGTTTCAAGCGACAGGGGAGTCTAACTATGGCTACACCTTC. The encoded protein is CASSLSFQATGESNYGYTF.

This rearrangement joins TRBV7-3 to TRBJ1-2; 8 nucleotides match TRBD1. Germline assignment: CDR1 SGHTA and CDR2 FQGTGA. CDR3 length: 13 amino acids. V lost 3 bases to trimming and J lost 7 bases; unmatched junction nucleotides: 4. CDR3 coding DNA: TGTGCCAGCAGCTTCGCAGGGGGCATTGGCTACACCTTC. This sequence encodes CASSFAGGIGYTF.

V usage is TRBV6-1 and J usage is TRBJ1-5; maybe TRBD1 (6 bases). Trimming left V 1 base short and J 3 bases short, with 16 bases between. The CDR3 covers 17 residues. The V gene's germline CDR1 is MNHNS and CDR2 SASEGT. The CDR3 bases are TGTGCCAGCAGTGAAGAGGTTCACAGGGACTACAATCAGCCCCAGCATTTT. Protein product: CASSEEVHRDYNQPQHF.

The V and J genes are TRBV14 and TRBJ1-4; TRBD1 aligns across 7 bases. The germline V gene encodes CDR1 SGHDN and CDR2 FVKESK. Trimming at V came to 4 bases and at J to 11 bases, leaving 13 bases not matched to a gene. The CDR3 is 15 residues long. The CDR3 sequence is CASSPWDSFRAKLFF. CDR3 nucleotides: TGTGCCAGCAGCCCCTGGGACAGTTTTAGGGCGAAACTGTTTTTT.

The CDR3 loop reads CASSLTGGRPRLFF. The CDR3 bases are TGTGCCAGCAGCTTAACAGGGGGGAGACCCCGACTGTTCTTC. The chain uses TRBV7-9 and TRBJ2-1; 8 bases align to TRBD1. The CDR3 is 14 amino acids. Unmatched junction bases numbered 12, after V lost 2 bases and J lost 15 bases. The germline V gene has CDR1 SEHNR and CDR2 FQNEAQ (reference sequence).

The chain uses TRBV19 and TRBJ2-6; 7 bases match TRBD1. This CDR3 contains 17 residues. Unmatched junction bases numbered 9, after V lost 5 bases and J lost 2 bases. Germline V gives CDR1 LNHDA, CDR2 SQIVND (reference sequence). DNA of the CDR3: TGTGCCAGTAGTCCCACACAGGGGTTGGCTGGGGCCAACGTCCTGACTTTC. This sequence encodes CASSPTQGLAGANVLTF.

J is TRBJ2-7 and V is TRBV29-1; 8 bases are a match to TRBD2. The ends lost 4 bases at V and 4 bases at J; junction bases unmatched: 18. Germline loops: CDR1 SQVTM, CDR2 ANQGSEA. The CDR3 contains 17 residues. This chain's CDR3 is CSVVGLRLAGPRYEQYF. In nucleotides, the CDR3 is TGCAGCGTTGTTGGACTTCGGCTAGCGGGCCCGAGGTACGAGCAGTACTTC.